The 26 T cell receptor beta chains given below trace back to one sample, sequenced in a study of blood T cell repertoires in COVID-19. Only in-frame clones appear in the TCRdb table, and some are missing; sequencing was by immunoSEQ multiplex PCR. The sample holds more than 85,000 clones, roughly 87% seen once. The sequencing input was peripheral blood. The receptors here all came from a man aged 45-65 years with active COVID-19.

This rearrangement joins TRBV19 to TRBJ1-2; D not resolved. Trimming removed 5 bases at V and 8 bases at J, with 12 bases between. The CDR3 runs 12 residues. Germline CDR1 and CDR2: LNHDA and SQIVND (reference sequence). The CDR3 nucleotides read TGTGCCAGTAGTCCGGGGAGTTGGGGCTACACCTTC. Amino acid sequence: CASSPGSWGYTF.

This clone was observed a single time. The rearrangement joins TRBV5-8 to TRBJ2-1, with 8 bases aligning to TRBD2. Trimming took 1 base from V and 2 from J; bases not matched to a gene: 14. The length of the CDR3 is 19 residues. The germline V gene has CDR1 SGHTS and CDR2 YDEGEE. The CDR3 is CASSLLSGFGTRTYNEQFF. The CDR3 region has the DNA TGTGCCAGCAGCTTGTTGAGTGGTTTTGGGACTAGAACCTACAATGAGCAGTTCTTC.

The V call is TRBV5-4, the J call TRBJ1-2; TRBD1 aligns across 9 bases. J gave up 6 bases and V 0 bases, and 6 bases lay outside the gene matches. This CDR3 comprises 15 residues. The germline V gene has CDR1 SGHNT and CDR2 YYREEE (reference sequence). The CDR3 is CASSLAGTGTNGYTF. For the CDR3, the DNA is TGTGCCAGCAGCTTGGCCGGGACAGGGACAAATGGCTACACCTTC.

The genes are TRBV7-8 and TRBJ2-1; 9 bases map to TRBD2. The V and J ends lost 5 bases and 4 bases, in that order; junction bases with no gene match: 6. The CDR3 sequence is 15 residues long. Germline V CDR1 and CDR2: SGHVS, FQNEAQ. In DNA form, the CDR3 reads TGTGCCAGCAGCCGAGGGACTAGCTCTTACAATGAGCAGTTCTTC. Encoded protein: CASSRGTSSYNEQFF.

The rearrangement uses TRBV9 and TRBJ2-1; 12 bases are a match to TRBD2. Germline lookup yields CDR1 SGDLS and CDR2 YYNGEE. V was pared by 4 bases and J by 9 bases, with 14 bases of the junction left unmatched. This CDR3 has 17 residues. The CDR3 reads CASSTRLAGVRPIEQFF. CDR3 DNA: TGTGCCAGCAGCACGAGACTAGCGGGGGTCCGGCCCATTGAGCAGTTCTTC.

This rearrangement joins TRBV6-5 to TRBJ2-5; D gene uncertain. The CDR3 runs 11 residues. Per the germline V gene, CDR1 is MNHEY and CDR2 is SVGAGI. V lost 5 bases and J lost 4, with 5 bases in between. The CDR3 protein is CASSRGETQYF. In DNA, the CDR3 is TGTGCCAGCAGTCGCGGAGAGACCCAGTACTTC.

The genes are TRBV4-1 and TRBJ1-4, with 9 bases aligning to TRBD1. With V trimmed by 1 base and J by 1 base, 1 base remained unmatched. Germline values: CDR1 MGHRA, CDR2 YSYEKL. The length of the CDR3 is 16 residues. The CDR3 loop reads CASSQGDRVTNEKLFF. The CDR3 DNA follows: TGCGCCAGCAGCCAAGGGGACAGGGTAACTAATGAAAAACTGTTTTTT.

This chain connects TRBV15 to TRBJ2-2, with 9 bases lining up with TRBD1. CDR3 size: 17 residues. The V segment lost 3 bases and the J segment 3 bases; nucleotides outside the gene matches: 8. Germline V gives CDR1 LNHNV, CDR2 YYDKDF (reference sequence). CDR3: CATSSPGQGKYTGELFF. DNA for the CDR3: TGTGCCACCAGCAGTCCCGGACAGGGGAAATACACCGGGGAGCTGTTTTTT.

The chain is built from TRBV3-1 (or the pseudogene TRBV3-2) and TRBJ1-5; D remains ambiguous. Germline-derived CDR1 and CDR2 are LGHDT and YNNKEL (reference sequence). Trimming removed 1 base from V and 7 bases from J, with 17 bases in between. The CDR3 spans 16 residues. The DNA of the CDR3 is TGTGCCAGCAGCCAAGGGAGTGGCTGGGTCAAACAGCCCCAGCATTTT. Translation: CASSQGSGWVKQPQHF.

The V and J genes are TRBV12-5 and TRBJ2-3; 10 bases agree with TRBD2. The V segment lost 6 bases and the J segment 1 base; nucleotides outside the gene matches: 1. Germline CDR1 is LGHNT and CDR2 is FRNRAP. The CDR3 loop spans 14 amino acids. Here the CDR3 DNA reads TGTGCTAGTGGCACTAGCGGGGGCACAGATACGCAGTATTTT. It yields the protein CASGTSGGTDTQYF.

This chain uses TRBV4-2 with TRBJ2-1; TRBD2 might be the D (7 bases). Looked up from germline, CDR1 is LGHNA and CDR2 is YNFKEQ. With 1 base removed from V and 3 bases from J, the gap between germline ends came to 10 bases. The CDR3 contains 15 residues. Here the CDR3 DNA reads TGTGCCAGCAGCCAAGCGGGGGGCGGCTACAATGAGCAGTTCTTC. Its protein product is CASSQAGGGYNEQFF.

A few counts support this clone. The junction departs from germline at one end; a sequencing error may be responsible. This chain uses TRBV18 with TRBJ1-2; D is undetermined. The CDR3 runs to 11 residues. Germline lookup yields CDR1 KGHSH and CDR2 LQKENI. CDR3 region: CASSAKYGYTF. The CDR3 DNA reads as TGTGCCAGCTCCGCTAAGTATGGCTACACCTTC.

This clone was picked up a small number of times. V usage is TRBV2 and J usage is TRBJ2-7, with a tentative D call TRBD1 (5 bases). Trimming cost V 2 bases and J 4 bases, with 9 bases left between them. Germline V gene lookup returns CDR1 SNHLY and CDR2 FYNNEI. The CDR3 is 13 amino acids. The CDR3 loop is CASSELGLYEQYF. The CDR3 coding sequence is TGTGCCAGCAGTGAATTGGGGCTATACGAGCAGTACTTC.

In this sample, this clone turned up a few times. The chain is built from TRBV19 and TRBJ1-1; TRBD1 is a possible D gene (5 bases). The germline V gene encodes CDR1 LNHDA and CDR2 SQIVND (reference sequence). This CDR3 has 13 residues. V shed 5 bases and J shed 7 bases, with 14 bases lying between them. The CDR3 coding sequence is TGTGCCAGTAGTCCCGATAGGAGGGGTGAAGCTTTCTTT. It encodes CASSPDRRGEAFF.

The chain is built from TRBV3-1 (or the pseudogene TRBV3-2) and TRBJ2-3; D might be TRBD2 (7 bases). Deletions cut 4 bases from V and 2 bases from J, with 16 bases between. The germline V gene encodes CDR1 LGHDT and CDR2 YNNKEL (reference sequence). CDR3 length: 16 amino acids. The CDR3 bases are TGTGCCAGCAGCCTCGGACTAGGGGGATACACAGATACGCAGTATTTT. It is translated as CASSLGLGGYTDTQYF.

This clone was seen a handful of times. V gene TRBV6-5 combines with J gene TRBJ1-5; TRBD1 might be the D (6 bases). Trimming shortened V by 5 bases and J by 7 bases, and 18 bases separated the two germline ends. From germline, CDR1 is MNHEY and CDR2 SVGAGI. This CDR3 is built from 15 residues. CDR3 DNA sequence: TGTGCCAGCAGTCAATGGGGGGGGGCTCAACAGCCCCAGCATTTT. Its protein product is CASSQWGGAQQPQHF.

The chain couples TRBV1 to TRBJ1-2. TRBV1 is annotated as a pseudogene. This CDR3 region has 18 residues. Here the CDR3 reads CTSSQDVPPQCSGYGYTF. The CDR3 DNA is TGCACCAGCAGCCAAGATGTCCCCCCCCAATGTAGCGGCTATGGCTACACCTTC.

This chain links TRBV3-1 (or the pseudogene TRBV3-2) with TRBJ1-2, with 9 bases matching TRBD1. CDR3 length equals 18 residues. The germline gives CDR1 LGHDT, CDR2 YNNKEL (reference sequence). Losses at the gene ends were 1 base for V and 0 bases for J; bases not matched to a gene: 9. CDR3 bases: TGTGCCAGCAGCCAAGGTCTCGGGAGGGACAGGGCTAACTATGGCTACACCTTC. It yields the protein CASSQGLGRDRANYGYTF.

The chain combines TRBV5-4 with TRBJ2-7; 7 bases fit TRBD2. Germline V gives CDR1 SGHNT, CDR2 YYREEE (reference sequence). The CDR3 is 14 amino acids. With V trimmed by 4 bases and J by 6 bases, 10 bases remained unmatched. CDR3 region: CASSPGGGQSEQYF. The CDR3 bases are TGTGCCAGCAGCCCGGGGGGTGGGCAAAGCGAGCAGTACTTC.

This sequence joins TRBV9 and TRBJ1-6, with D maybe TRBD1 (6 bases). There are 15 residues in the CDR3. V gave up 6 bases and J gave up 10 bases, with 20 bases separating them. Germline V lookup: CDR1 SGDLS, CDR2 YYNGEE. CDR3 residues: CASTPTGTPGSPLHF. The CDR3 bases are TGTGCCAGCACCCCAACCGGGACACCGGGGTCACCCCTCCACTTT.

CDR3 residues: CASSSPGGQDYTF. DNA of the CDR3: TGTGCCAGCAGTTCCCCAGGAGGGCAAGACTACACCTTC. J is TRBJ1-2 and V is TRBV6-2 or TRBV6-3, with no clear D. Trimming removed 4 bases from V and 10 bases from J, with 16 bases in between. The germline CDR1 and CDR2 sequences are MNHEY and SVGEGT. The CDR3 extends over 13 amino acids.

This clone showed up just a few times. The chain recombines TRBV19 with TRBJ1-6; 9 positions match TRBD1. The germline CDR1 and CDR2 sequences are LNHDA and SQIVND (reference sequence). The V gene end was trimmed by 6 bases and the J gene end by 10 bases; junction bases not matched to a gene: 7. This CDR3 contains 14 residues. For the CDR3, the DNA is TGTGCCAGTAGACAGGGGGCGTCTTTCTCACCCCTCCACTTT. Translation: CASRQGASFSPLHF.

The rearrangement joins TRBV15 to TRBJ1-2; TRBD1 matches 7 bases. The CDR3 covers 17 residues. Germline V CDR1 and CDR2: LNHNV, YYDKDF (reference sequence). The V and J ends lost 2 bases and 1 base, in that order; junction bases with no gene match: 10. CDR3 in amino acids: CATSRPASTGFNYGYTF. CDR3 nucleotides: TGTGCCACCAGCAGACCGGCCTCGACAGGGTTTAACTATGGCTACACCTTC.

This chain joins TRBV11-3 and TRBJ2-5, with TRBD2 matching over 7 bases. The germline V gene has CDR1 SGHNT and CDR2 YENEEA. The ends lost 5 bases at V and 0 bases at J; junction bases unmatched: 12. This CDR3 is 17 amino acids long. The CDR3: CASSPSARGRYQETQYF. The CDR3 DNA sequence: TGTGCCAGCAGCCCCTCCGCGCGGGGGAGATACCAAGAGACCCAGTACTTC.

The genes are TRBV18 and TRBJ1-6, with TRBD1 matching over 7 bases. This CDR3 region has 15 residues. CDR1 is KGHSH and CDR2 is LQKENI in the germline V gene. J was trimmed by 7 bases and V by 6 bases; bases with no gene match: 9. CDR3 loop: CASSPSGTENSPLHF. The CDR3 DNA is TGTGCCAGCTCGCCATCCGGGACAGAAAATTCACCCCTCCACTTT.

This clone appeared a single time. This chain uses TRBV19 with TRBJ1-2; D is ambiguous. Per germline, CDR1 LNHDA and CDR2 SQIVND (reference sequence). Trimming stripped 3 bases from V and 4 bases from J, with 9 bases between. The CDR3 totals 13 residues. This CDR3 reads CASSMHGLYGYTF. The CDR3 nucleotides are TGTGCCAGTAGTATGCACGGACTCTATGGCTACACCTTC.